The T cell receptor beta chain described here comes from a study of T cell responses to AZD1222 COVID-19 vaccine. Regarding the study as a whole: An increase in Spike-specific TCR breadth and depth was observed after two AZD1222 doses. The repertoires were collected only after the peak T cell response.

Germline assignment: CDR1 SGHRS and CDR2 YFSETQ. V shed 0 bases and J 0 bases; nucleotides not matched to a gene: 1. CDR3 length: 16 residues. Worth noting for this clone: Its target is not known.

Assay used: immunoSEQ multiplex PCR; TCRdb lists only in-frame clones, some missing. The repertoire consists of around 99,000 clones, with 70% to 90% occurring once and the leading ten covering roughly 4.3%. Specimen: peripheral blood, collected 28 days after the second AZD1222 dose. This receptor was taken from an adult who received the AZD1222 COVID-19 vaccine. This chain links TRBV5-1 with TRBJ1-3; 9 nucleotides line up with TRBD1. The CDR3 nucleotides are TGCGCCAGCAGCTTGGGACAGGGGGGCTCTGGAAACACCATATATTTT. This sequence encodes CASSLGQGGSGNTIYF.